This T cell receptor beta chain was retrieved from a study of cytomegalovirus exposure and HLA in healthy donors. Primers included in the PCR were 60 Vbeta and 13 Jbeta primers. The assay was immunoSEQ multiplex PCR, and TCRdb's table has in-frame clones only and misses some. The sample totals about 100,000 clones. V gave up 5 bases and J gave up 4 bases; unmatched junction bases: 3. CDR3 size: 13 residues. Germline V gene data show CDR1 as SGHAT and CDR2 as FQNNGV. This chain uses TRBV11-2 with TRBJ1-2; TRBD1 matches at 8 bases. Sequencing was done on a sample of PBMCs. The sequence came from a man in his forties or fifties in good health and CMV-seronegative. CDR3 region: CASSTGQGYGYTF. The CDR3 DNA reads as TGTGCCAGCAGCACCGGACAGGGCTATGGCTACACCTTC.